Following are 5 T cell receptor beta chains from one sample sequenced in a study of early T cells in non-severe SARS-CoV-2 infection. A single record per CDR3 protein comes from TCRdb applying MiXCR to the 5' RACE reads. The data show 85,000 to 100,000 distinct CDR3 sequences, around a sixth seen once. The sample was whole blood, taken at baseline. These receptors originate from an adult who was a healthcare worker with PCR-confirmed SARS-CoV-2 infection or an uninfected control (not recorded which).

This chain joins TRBV25-1 and TRBJ1-1, with D possibly being TRBD1 (5 bases). V lost 1 base and J lost 10, with 10 bases in between. This CDR3 spans 12 amino acids. Germline V gene lookup returns CDR1 MGHDK and CDR2 SYGVNS. CDR3 sequence reads: CASSELGGRAFF. Written as DNA, the CDR3 is TGTGCCAGCAGTGAATTGGGGGGTCGAGCTTTCTTT.

This clonotype was observed a few times. This chain joins TRBV3-1 and TRBJ2-1; tentative D call: TRBD1 (6 bases). In germline, CDR1 is LGHDT, CDR2 YNNKEL (reference sequence). The CDR3 spans 17 residues. The V and J ends lost 4 bases and 0 bases respectively, with 16 bases between them. CDR3 in DNA: TGTGCCAGCAGCCCCCATTTTGAGGGGGACTCCTACAATGAGCAGTTCTTC. Translated, it gives CASSPHFEGDSYNEQFF.

This clonotype was counted many times. This rearrangement joins TRBV7-6 to TRBJ2-1, with D perhaps TRBD1 (6 bases). V lost 5 bases, J lost 7 bases, and 15 bases lay in between. Germline V lookup: CDR1 SGHVS, CDR2 FNYEAQ. This CDR3 contains 14 residues. DNA for the CDR3: TGTGCCAGCAGCCGAGGGGGTAGGGGAAATGAGCAGTTCTTC. Translated, it gives CASSRGGRGNEQFF.

This clonotype was observed a handful of times. V gene TRBV9 combines with J gene TRBJ2-1; 8 nucleotides match TRBD2. Germline values: CDR1 SGDLS, CDR2 YYNGEE. The CDR3 runs to 17 residues. The junction had 12 bases not matched to a gene; V was cut back by 3 bases and J by 4 bases. CDR3 in DNA: TGTGCCAGCAGCGCCGCCCCCGGACTAGCAGCTTACAATGAGCAGTTCTTC. This codes for CASSAAPGLAAYNEQFF.

The CDR3: CSARDRAGGQTPEQFF. Written as DNA, the CDR3 is TGCAGTGCTAGGGATAGAGCGGGAGGGCAGACCCCTGAGCAGTTCTTC. The chain carries TRBV20-1 and TRBJ2-1; 10 nucleotides line up with TRBD2. The CDR3 is made up of 16 amino acids. The germline V gene has CDR1 DFQATT and CDR2 SNEGSKA (reference sequence). Trimming at V came to 3 bases and at J to 9 bases, leaving 14 bases not matched to a gene.